The rows below give T cell receptor beta chains drawn from one sample of a study of T-cell memory formation after mild COVID-19. TCRdb re-called the 5' RACE reads with MiXCR, one entry per CDR3 protein. The sample consists of 180,000 or so distinct CDR3 sequences, 9.5% to 13% of them appearing once. Sequencing was done on a sample of PBMCs or a T cell subset sorted from them (not recorded which). The receptors come from a man aged 18-30 years who had mild COVID-19 (a few samples of this study predate the infection). Cell type and time point are not known. Each CDR3 is given with its conserved first and last residue. D genes are given only for firm matches. Part of the rows lack a size; the others show once, few, many or a class for expanded clones.

j_call	clone_size	v_call	d_call	cdr3_nt	cdr3_aa
TRBJ2-1	-	TRBV6-1	TRBD2	TGTGCCAGCCTTACTAGCGGGGGTGGCAATGAGCAGTTCTTC	CASLTSGGGNEQFF
TRBJ2-2	-	TRBV7-3	-	TGTGCCAGCAGCTCAGGGTTGCCGGGGACCGGGGAGCTGTTTTTT	CASSSGLPGTGELFF
TRBJ2-3	-	TRBV5-1	-	TGCGCCAGCAGCTCACTAGGGGTCGGGGATACGCAGTATTTT	CASSSLGVGDTQYF
TRBJ2-1	few	TRBV5-1	-	TGCGCCAGCAGCCTCGCAGGGCTAACGAACAACTTCTTGTTCTTC	CASSLAGLTNNFLFF
TRBJ1-2	-	TRBV6-6	-	TGTGCCAGCTTTCCTGGGGGCCGGAACTATGGCTACACCTTC	CASFPGGRNYGYTF
TRBJ1-3	few	TRBV7-2	-	TGTGCCAGCAGCTTAGGGGTTGCCCTAAACACCATATATTTT	CASSLGVALNTIYF
TRBJ1-4	-	TRBV7-6	-	TGTGCCAGCAGCCCCTGGGTCGATGAAAAACTGTTTTTT	CASSPWVDEKLFF
TRBJ1-2	few	TRBV4-3	-	TGCGCCAGCAGCCAGGGGACCCCAAACCTTTATGGCTACACCTTC	CASSQGTPNLYGYTF
TRBJ2-3	-	TRBV7-3	TRBD2	TGTGCCAGCAGCCCAACGGGACTAGCGTCGGTGGATACGCAGTATTTT	CASSPTGLASVDTQYF
TRBJ2-6	-	TRBV20-1	-	TGCAGTGCTAGAGATTTTAGGGGCTCTGGGGCCAACGTCCTGACTTTC	CSARDFRGSGANVLTF
TRBJ1-5	few	TRBV7-2	-	TGTGCCAGCAGCTTCGGGTATTCGGGAGGGGATCAGCCCCAGCATTTT	CASSFGYSGGDQPQHF
TRBJ1-4	few	TRBV5-1	TRBD1	TGCGCCAGCAGGCGTAGACAGGGATTGAATGAAAAACTGTTTTTT	CASRRRQGLNEKLFF
TRBJ2-3	-	TRBV5-4	-	TGTGCCAGCAGTTCAGCGGCCCGTAGTAGCACAGATACGCAGTATTTT	CASSSAARSSTDTQYF
TRBJ2-5	many	TRBV6-5	-	TGTGCCAGCAGTTCGTCGGAGACCCAGTACTTC	CASSSSETQYF
TRBJ2-1	many	TRBV5-1	-	TGCGCCAGCAGCTTGGGCGAAAATGAGCAGTTCTTC	CASSLGENEQFF
TRBJ2-5	few	TRBV11-2	-	TGTGCCAGCAGCTTACGCAGGCGGGAGACCCAGTACTTC	CASSLRRRETQYF
TRBJ1-2	few	TRBV6-1	-	TGTGCCAGCGCCCCTAACCTTGGGTATGGCTACACCTTC	CASAPNLGYGYTF
TRBJ2-5	few	TRBV7-8	TRBD2	TGTGCCAGCAGCGCCCGGGGGGGCTCAGAGACCCAGTACTTC	CASSARGGSETQYF
TRBJ2-1	-	TRBV7-3	-	TGTGCCAGCAGTCTTGGACGGAGGAGCTCCTACAATGAGCAGTTCTTC	CASSLGRRSSYNEQFF
TRBJ2-3	-	TRBV18	-	TGTGCCAGCTCACCACCTACCAGGGATACGCAGTATTTT	CASSPPTRDTQYF
TRBJ2-1	-	TRBV12-3/TRBV12-4	TRBD2	TGTGCCAGCAGTTTAGGGGGACTAGCGGGGGGACGCTCCTACAATGAGCAGTTCTTC	CASSLGGLAGGRSYNEQFF
TRBJ2-2	few	TRBV7-2	-	TGTGCCAGCAGCTTAGTCGGCAGGAACACCGGGGAGCTGTTTTTT	CASSLVGRNTGELFF
TRBJ2-3	-	TRBV7-2	TRBD1	TGTGCCAGCAGCTCTAGAGGACAGGACACAGATACGCAGTATTTT	CASSSRGQDTDTQYF
TRBJ1-1	many	TRBV5-1	-	TGCGCCAGCAGCGCCCAGGGGATGGGTACTGAAGCTTTCTTT	CASSAQGMGTEAFF
TRBJ2-5	few	TRBV25-1	TRBD1	TGTGCCAGCAGACCCGGGACAGCTCAAGAGACCCAGTACTTC	CASRPGTAQETQYF
TRBJ2-1	many	TRBV7-2	-	TGTGCCAGCAGCTTATGGGTGAGGGGGTCCTACAATGAGCAGTTCTTC	CASSLWVRGSYNEQFF
TRBJ2-7	few	TRBV10-1	TRBD1	TGCGCCAGCAGCTGGACAGGGGCCTACGAGCAGTACTTC	CASSWTGAYEQYF
TRBJ2-3	many	TRBV5-1	-	TGCGCCAGCCTAAAACAGGGATCGAGTGGAGATACGCAGTATTTT	CASLKQGSSGDTQYF
TRBJ2-7	few	TRBV9	TRBD2	TGTGCCAGCAGCGTAGCTGGGCGGGGGATCTACGAGCAGTACTTC	CASSVAGRGIYEQYF